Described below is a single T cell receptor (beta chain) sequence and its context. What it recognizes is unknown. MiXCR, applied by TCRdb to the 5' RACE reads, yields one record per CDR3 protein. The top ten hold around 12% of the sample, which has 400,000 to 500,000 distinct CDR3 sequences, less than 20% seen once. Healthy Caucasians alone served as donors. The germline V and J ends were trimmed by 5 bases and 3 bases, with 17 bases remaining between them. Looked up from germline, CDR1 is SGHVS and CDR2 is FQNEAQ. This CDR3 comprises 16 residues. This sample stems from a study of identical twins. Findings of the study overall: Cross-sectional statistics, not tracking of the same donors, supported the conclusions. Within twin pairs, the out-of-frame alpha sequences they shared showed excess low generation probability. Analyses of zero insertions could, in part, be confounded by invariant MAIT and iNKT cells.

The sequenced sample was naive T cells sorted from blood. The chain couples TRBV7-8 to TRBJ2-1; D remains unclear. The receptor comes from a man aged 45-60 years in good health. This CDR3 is CASSSRLRYGYNEQFF. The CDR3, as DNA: TGTGCCAGCAGCAGCAGATTAAGGTACGGCTACAATGAGCAGTTCTTC.